The clone carrying this T cell receptor (beta chain) appeared a single time. Its specificity is unknown. The sample is drawn from a study of T cell therapy after organ transplantation. Study at large: After therapy, patients were monitored for around 29 weeks. Study outcomes and limitations: Lower pretherapy CD8 clonality went with larger post-therapy fold change. Nonresponders had marked pretherapy clonal expansions and little post-therapy change.

Germline trimming cut 0 bases from V and 6 bases from J; bases unmatched to any gene: 12. The CDR3 has 17 residues. The germline gives CDR1 MGHRA, CDR2 YSYEKL. The table came from immunoSEQ multiplex PCR; TCRdb's copy has only in-frame clones and leaves some out. The data hold 44,000 or so clones, with over 90% observed a single time. The receptor's source is a human patient who had received a solid organ transplant and had CMV disease. The J gene is TRBJ1-1, the V gene TRBV4-1, with 8 bases fitting TRBD1. This specimen was CD8+ T cells from blood, taken before autologous CMV-specific T cell therapy. The CDR3 DNA is TGCGCCAGCAGCCAAGATCCCCGGATGCCAGGGGGCCCTGAAGCTTTCTTT. Translating gives CASSQDPRMPGGPEAFF.